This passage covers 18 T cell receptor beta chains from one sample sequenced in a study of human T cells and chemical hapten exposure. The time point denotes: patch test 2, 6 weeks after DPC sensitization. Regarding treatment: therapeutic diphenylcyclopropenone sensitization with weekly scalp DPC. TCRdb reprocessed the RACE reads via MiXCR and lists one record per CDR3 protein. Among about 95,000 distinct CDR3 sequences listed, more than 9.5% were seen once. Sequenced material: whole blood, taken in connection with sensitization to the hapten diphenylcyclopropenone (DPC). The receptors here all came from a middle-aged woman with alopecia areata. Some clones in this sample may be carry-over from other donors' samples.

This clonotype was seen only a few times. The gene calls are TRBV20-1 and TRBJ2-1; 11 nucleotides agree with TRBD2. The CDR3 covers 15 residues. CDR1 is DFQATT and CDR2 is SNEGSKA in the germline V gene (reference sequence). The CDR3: CSRNGPRLAGNEQFF. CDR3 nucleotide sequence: TGCAGCCGGAACGGACCCCGACTAGCGGGGAATGAGCAGTTCTTC.

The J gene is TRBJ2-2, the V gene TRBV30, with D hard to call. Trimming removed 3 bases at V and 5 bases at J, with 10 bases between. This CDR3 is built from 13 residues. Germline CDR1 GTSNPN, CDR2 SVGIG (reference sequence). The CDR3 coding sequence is TGTGCCTGGAGGGTAACCTGGACCGGGGAGCTGTTTTTT. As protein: CAWRVTWTGELFF.

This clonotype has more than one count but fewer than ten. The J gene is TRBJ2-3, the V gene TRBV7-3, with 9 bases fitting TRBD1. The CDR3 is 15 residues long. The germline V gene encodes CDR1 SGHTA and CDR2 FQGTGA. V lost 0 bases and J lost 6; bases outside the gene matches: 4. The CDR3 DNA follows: TGTGCCAGCAGCTTAACGGACAGGGGCTACGATACGCAGTATTTT. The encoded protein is CASSLTDRGYDTQYF.

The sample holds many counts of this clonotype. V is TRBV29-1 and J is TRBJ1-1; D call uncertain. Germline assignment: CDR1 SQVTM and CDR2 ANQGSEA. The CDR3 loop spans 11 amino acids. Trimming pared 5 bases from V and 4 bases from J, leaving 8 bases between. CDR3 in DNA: TGCAGCGTTAAGGAGGCCACTGAAGCTTTCTTT. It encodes CSVKEATEAFF.

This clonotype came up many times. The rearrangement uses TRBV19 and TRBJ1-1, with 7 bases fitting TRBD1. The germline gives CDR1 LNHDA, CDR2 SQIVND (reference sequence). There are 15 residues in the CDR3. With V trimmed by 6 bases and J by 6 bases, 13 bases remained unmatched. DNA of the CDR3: TGTGCCAGTAGCAACAAGGGGGCGACGGGCGCTGAAGCTTTCTTT. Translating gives CASSNKGATGAEAFF.

This CDR3 reads CASSQGAVEAFF. The CDR3, as DNA: TGTGCCAGCAGCCAAGGAGCCGTTGAAGCTTTCTTT. This chain links TRBV3-1 with TRBJ1-1; D gene uncertain. V lost 1 base, J lost 7 bases, and 7 bases lay in between. The length of the CDR3 is 12 residues. Germline V gene sequence: CDR1 LGHDT, CDR2 YNNKEL (reference sequence).

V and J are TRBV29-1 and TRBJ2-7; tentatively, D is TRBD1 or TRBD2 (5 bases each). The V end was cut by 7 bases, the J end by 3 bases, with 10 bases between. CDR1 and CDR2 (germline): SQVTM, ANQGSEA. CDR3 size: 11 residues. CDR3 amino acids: CSAGADYEQYF. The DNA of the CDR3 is TGCAGCGCCGGGGCTGACTACGAGCAGTACTTC.

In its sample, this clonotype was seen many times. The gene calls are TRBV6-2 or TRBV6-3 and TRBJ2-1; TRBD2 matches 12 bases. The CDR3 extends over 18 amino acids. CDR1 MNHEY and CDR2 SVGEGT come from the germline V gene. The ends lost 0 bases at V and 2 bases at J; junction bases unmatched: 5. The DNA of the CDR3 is TGTGCCAGCAGTTACTCCCTAGGACTAGCGGGACCCTACAATGAGCAGTTCTTC. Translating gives CASSYSLGLAGPYNEQFF.

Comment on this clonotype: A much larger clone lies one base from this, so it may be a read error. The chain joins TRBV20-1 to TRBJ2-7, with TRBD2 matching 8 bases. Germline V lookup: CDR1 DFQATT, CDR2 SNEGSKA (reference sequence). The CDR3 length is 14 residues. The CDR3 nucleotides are TGCGGTGCCCCTGGGGCGGGAGGAACCTACGAGCAGTACTTC. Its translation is CGAPGAGGTYEQYF.

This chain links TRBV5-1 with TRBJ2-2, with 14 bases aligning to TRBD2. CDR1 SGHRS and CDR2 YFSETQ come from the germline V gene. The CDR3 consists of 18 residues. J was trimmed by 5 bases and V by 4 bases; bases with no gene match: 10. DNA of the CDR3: TGCGCCAGCAGCCTGGAAGGGACTAGCGGGAGTGCGACCGGGGAGCTGTTTTTT. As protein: CASSLEGTSGSATGELFF.

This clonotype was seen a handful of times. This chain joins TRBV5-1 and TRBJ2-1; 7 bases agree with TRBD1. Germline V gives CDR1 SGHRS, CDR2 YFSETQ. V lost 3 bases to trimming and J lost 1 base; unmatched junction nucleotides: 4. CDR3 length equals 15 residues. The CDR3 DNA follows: TGCGCCAGCAGCTCCCGGGACAGATCCTACAATGAGCAGTTCTTC. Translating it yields CASSSRDRSYNEQFF.

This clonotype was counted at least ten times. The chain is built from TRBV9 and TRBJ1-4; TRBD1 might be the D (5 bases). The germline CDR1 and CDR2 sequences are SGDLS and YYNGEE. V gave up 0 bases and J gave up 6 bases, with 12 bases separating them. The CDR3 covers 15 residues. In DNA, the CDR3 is TGTGCCAGCAGCGTAGAGGGGTATGGGGATGAAAAACTGTTTTTT. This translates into CASSVEGYGDEKLFF.

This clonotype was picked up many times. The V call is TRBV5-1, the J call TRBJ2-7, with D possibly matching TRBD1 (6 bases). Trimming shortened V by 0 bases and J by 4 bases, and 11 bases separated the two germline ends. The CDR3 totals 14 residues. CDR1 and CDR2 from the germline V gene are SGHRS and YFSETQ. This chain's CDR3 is CASSLEQGPYEQYF. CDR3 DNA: TGCGCCAGCAGCTTGGAACAGGGTCCATACGAGCAGTACTTC.

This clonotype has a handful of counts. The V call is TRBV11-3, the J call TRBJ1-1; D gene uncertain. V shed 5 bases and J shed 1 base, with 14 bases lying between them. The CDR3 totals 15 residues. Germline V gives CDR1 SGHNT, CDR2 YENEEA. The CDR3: CASSPGGRTNTEAFF. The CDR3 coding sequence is TGTGCCAGCAGCCCCGGAGGCAGGACGAACACTGAAGCTTTCTTT.

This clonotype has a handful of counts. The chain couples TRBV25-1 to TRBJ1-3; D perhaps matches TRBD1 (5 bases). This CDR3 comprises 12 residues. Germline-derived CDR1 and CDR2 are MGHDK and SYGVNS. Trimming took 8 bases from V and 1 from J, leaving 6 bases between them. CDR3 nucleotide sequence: TGTGCCAGCTGGGGGTCTGGAAACACCATATATTTT. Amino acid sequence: CASWGSGNTIYF.

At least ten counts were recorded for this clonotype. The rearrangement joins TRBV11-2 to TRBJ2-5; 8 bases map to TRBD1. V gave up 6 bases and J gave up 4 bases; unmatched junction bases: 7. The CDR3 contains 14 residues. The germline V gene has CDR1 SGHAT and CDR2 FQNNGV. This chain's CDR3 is CASSLTGATETQYF. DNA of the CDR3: TGTGCCAGCAGTTTGACAGGGGCAACAGAGACCCAGTACTTC.

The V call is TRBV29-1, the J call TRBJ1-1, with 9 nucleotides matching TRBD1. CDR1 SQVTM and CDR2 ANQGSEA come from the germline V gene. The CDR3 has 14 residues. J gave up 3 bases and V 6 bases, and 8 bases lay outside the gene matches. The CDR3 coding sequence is TGCAGCGTCCGGGGGGGACAGGGAGACACTGAAGCTTTCTTT. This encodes CSVRGGQGDTEAFF.

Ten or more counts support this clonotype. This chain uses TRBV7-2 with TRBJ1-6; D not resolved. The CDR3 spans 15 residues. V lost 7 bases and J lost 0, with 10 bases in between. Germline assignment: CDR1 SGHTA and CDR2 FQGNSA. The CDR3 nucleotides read TGTGCCAGCACCGATTGGAGCTCCTATAATTCACCCCTCCACTTT. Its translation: CASTDWSSYNSPLHF.